This entry lists 5 T cell receptor beta chains sequenced from one sample in a study of CD8+ T cells in alopecia areata (dated by TCRdb to 2017 to 2018). The library relied on the immunoSEQ multiplex PCR assay. To provide template for TCR sequencing, every sample had RNA extracted and reverse transcribed into cDNA. In TCRdb, the immuneACCESS table is reduced to in-frame sequences with V and J assigned. These tables do not hold every clone; where another copy was compared, an unresolved V gene accounts for under half, and the others remain unexplained. The sample records 120,000 or so clones, under 65% of which are singletons. The ten largest clonotypes hold roughly 5% of the sample. The sample's time point label, decoded: 4 weeks on oral tofacitinib. The meaning of the sample's treatment or condition label: oral pan-JAK inhibitor, 5-10 mg twice daily. The sample here was CD4+ T cells sorted from blood, taken at week 4, from a patient treated with tofacitinib. These receptors all stem from a human donor with alopecia areata.

This clone was seen repeatedly, ten times or more. CDR3: CASSLGPGTDYGYTF. CDR3 bases: TGTGCCAGCAGCTTGGGTCCCGGGACAGACTATGGCTACACCTTC. This rearrangement joins TRBV5-5 to TRBJ1-2; 7 nucleotides agree with TRBD1. The V segment lost 0 bases and the J segment 3 bases; nucleotides outside the gene matches: 5. The germline V gene has CDR1 SGHKS and CDR2 YYEKEE (reference sequence). The CDR3 length is 15 residues.

The table lists this clone with a count of one. This chain links TRBV7-6 with TRBJ2-5; D gene ambiguous. There are 13 residues in the CDR3. In germline, CDR1 is SGHVS, CDR2 FNYEAQ. V dropped 4 bases and J dropped 2 bases, with 8 bases sitting between them. CDR3 protein: CASSSIGQETQYF. The CDR3 DNA reads TGTGCCAGCAGCTCCATCGGGCAAGAGACCCAGTACTTC.

This clone was picked up a small number of times. V is TRBV7-2 and J is TRBJ2-7; D gene ambiguous. The germline V gene encodes CDR1 SGHTA and CDR2 FQGNSA. The V end lost 0 bases, the J end lost 0 bases, and 3 bases lay between the germline ends. The CDR3 runs 13 residues. CDR3 nucleotide sequence: TGTGCCAGCAGCTTAGCCATCTCCTACGAGCAGTACTTC. It encodes CASSLAISYEQYF.

The chain carries TRBV5-6 and TRBJ2-2; 9 bases line up with TRBD1. This CDR3 spans 17 amino acids. Germline values: CDR1 SGHDT, CDR2 YYEEEE. The junction had 13 bases not matched to a gene; V was cut back by 3 bases and J by 7 bases. CDR3 nucleotides: TGTGCCAGCAGCTGGACACAGGGGGCATACGTCGACGGGGAGCTGTTTTTT. It codes for CASSWTQGAYVDGELFF.

This chain joins TRBV5-4 and TRBJ2-5; D tentatively reads TRBD1 or TRBD2 (6 bases each). The CDR3 is 13 residues long. Germline CDR1 SGHNT, CDR2 YYREEE (reference sequence). V lost 4 bases, J lost 5 bases, and 12 bases lay in between. In DNA, the CDR3 is TGTGCCAGCAGCCCGAAAGGGGGGGAGACCCAGTACTTC. This codes for CASSPKGGETQYF.